The rows below give T cell receptor beta chains drawn from one sample of a study of T-cell reconstitution after alpha-beta-depleted transplantation in children. Each CDR3 protein is one row after TCRdb ran MiXCR on the PCR reads. The repertoire holds almost 250,000 distinct CDR3 sequences, with roughly 23% as singletons. The sample here was PBMCs, taken before TCRalphabeta/CD19-depleted stem cell transplant. Receptor source: a girl aged 2 to 10 with Fanconi anemia, due to receive a stem cell transplant. Each CDR3 is given with its conserved first and last residue. The D gene is left open where the match is weak. The size field is filled for only some rows; it gives once, few, many or a size class.

CDR3 DNA,CDR3 protein,V gene,J gene,D gene,clone size
TGCAGTGCGTTTGGCATAGACCCATCCGCAGATACGCAGTATTTT,CSAFGIDPSADTQYF,TRBV20-1,TRBJ2-3,NA,NA
TGCAGCGTTGAAGCGTGGGGGGTGGGAGATGGCTACACCTTC,CSVEAWGVGDGYTF,TRBV29-1,TRBJ1-2,NA,many
TGTGCCAGCAGTTTATCCACGTACTATCAGCCCCAGCATTTT,CASSLSTYYQPQHF,TRBV27,TRBJ1-5,NA,NA
TGTGCCACCAGTGGCACCTTAGTATCGAAAACCGGGGAGCTGTTTTTT,CATSGTLVSKTGELFF,TRBV24-1,TRBJ2-2,NA,many
TGCGCCAGCAGCTTGTGGTTAAACCTTCGCGAGCAGTACTTC,CASSLWLNLREQYF,TRBV5-1,TRBJ2-7,NA,NA
TGCGCCAGCAGCCAGTGGGGGGACACTGAAGCTTTCTTT,CASSQWGDTEAFF,TRBV4-1,TRBJ1-1,NA,few
TGTGCCAGCAGCTTAGCGCAGGGGATCTACGAGCAGTACTTC,CASSLAQGIYEQYF,TRBV7-8,TRBJ2-7,NA,NA
TGCAGTGCTCCAAGTAACACAGTTGAGCAGTTCTTC,CSAPSNTVEQFF,TRBV20-1,TRBJ2-1,NA,NA
TGTGCCAGCAGTGCGACAGGCGGGGAGCTGTTTTTT,CASSATGGELFF,TRBV27,TRBJ2-2,NA,many
TGTGCCAGCGGGTGGGCCCCCTACGAGCAGTACTTC,CASGWAPYEQYF,TRBV27,TRBJ2-7,NA,NA
TGTGCCAGCAGGAGGACTAGTGGGTCCGAGACCCAGTACTTC,CASRRTSGSETQYF,TRBV7-9,TRBJ2-5,TRBD2,NA
TGTGCCAGCTCACCCGGGACAGCTTCCTTCTACGAGCAGTACTTC,CASSPGTASFYEQYF,TRBV18,TRBJ2-7,TRBD1,NA
TGTGCCAGCAGTCCCGGGACAGGGGTCCTTCCCCACGAGCAGTACTTC,CASSPGTGVLPHEQYF,TRBV12-3/TRBV12-4,TRBJ2-7,TRBD1,NA
TGTGCCAGCAGTTTCATACTAGCGGGAGGTCCTCAGTACTTC,CASSFILAGGPQYF,TRBV28,TRBJ2-4,TRBD2,few
TGTGCCAGCAAAGTAGCGGGGAGTTTCGCAGATACGCAGTATTTT,CASKVAGSFADTQYF,TRBV6-1,TRBJ2-3,TRBD2,NA
TGTGCCAGCAGTTACTTCGCTAGCGGGATCACAGATACGCAGTATTTT,CASSYFASGITDTQYF,TRBV6-2/TRBV6-3,TRBJ2-3,TRBD2,NA
TGCAGTGCTAGAGCTAGCGGGGGGGCAGATACGCAGTATTTT,CSARASGGADTQYF,TRBV20-1,TRBJ2-3,TRBD2,many
TGCAGTGCTAGAGATTTCCTCTCCTACGAGCAGTACTTC,CSARDFLSYEQYF,TRBV20-1,TRBJ2-7,NA,NA
TGTGCCAGCAGTTACTCGAGTAGGACAGACACTGAAGCTTTCTTT,CASSYSSRTDTEAFF,TRBV6-5,TRBJ1-1,NA,NA
TGTGCCATCAGTGAGTCGACAGGCGGGGCCACAGATACGCAGTATTTT,CAISESTGGATDTQYF,TRBV10-3,TRBJ2-3,NA,many
TGTGCCAGCAGCAAATCTATCCTTCGACAGGCGCCCTCCTACAATGAGCAGTTCTTC,CASSKSILRQAPSYNEQFF,TRBV11-1,TRBJ2-1,NA,NA
TGCGCCAGCAGTCAGATGGGACAGGGGAAGAACAATGAGCAGTTCTTC,CASSQMGQGKNNEQFF,TRBV23-1,TRBJ2-1,TRBD1,NA
TGTGCCAGCAGCTTTGGGACTAGCGGGGGGGTCGGCGAGCAGTACTTC,CASSFGTSGGVGEQYF,TRBV7-2,TRBJ2-7,TRBD2,few
TGCGCCAGCAGCTTGGATTCCATCTCCTACGAGCAGTACTTC,CASSLDSISYEQYF,TRBV5-1,TRBJ2-7,NA,NA
TGTGCCGGATCAGCCGGAGTCACAGATACGCAGTATTTT,CAGSAGVTDTQYF,TRBV18,TRBJ2-3,NA,many
TGCAGTGCACCTACCGAGGGTGCGAGTGAAAAACTGTTTTTT,CSAPTEGASEKLFF,TRBV20-1,TRBJ1-4,NA,NA
TGTGCCAGCAGCCCCGGGACAGCTAACTATGGCTACACCTTC,CASSPGTANYGYTF,TRBV7-6,TRBJ1-2,TRBD1,NA
TGTGCCAGCAGCTTAGGAGTACAAGCCTACAATGAGCAGTTCTTC,CASSLGVQAYNEQFF,TRBV7-8,TRBJ2-1,NA,many
TGTGCCAGCAGCCGACAATTAGCGGGAGAAAGCGAGCAGTTCTTC,CASSRQLAGESEQFF,TRBV7-3,TRBJ2-1,TRBD2,NA
TGCAGTGCTAGACCTCCGTGGGAAGGCAATGAGCAGTTCTTC,CSARPPWEGNEQFF,TRBV20-1,TRBJ2-1,NA,NA
TGTGCCAGCAGTTTAGTGACTAGGAAGTACAATGAGCAGTTCTTC,CASSLVTRKYNEQFF,TRBV12-3/TRBV12-4,TRBJ2-1,NA,many
TGTGCCAGCAGTTACGGACTAGCGGTAGACAATGAGCAGTTCTTC,CASSYGLAVDNEQFF,TRBV6-2/TRBV6-3,TRBJ2-1,TRBD2,NA
TGCAGCGTTAAGAAGGGGAGTACTACTAGCGGGATCGTCAATGAGCAGTTCTTC,CSVKKGSTTSGIVNEQFF,TRBV29-1,TRBJ2-1,TRBD2,many
TGCAGTGCGTCGACAGGGGCGAAAAACATTCAGTACTTC,CSASTGAKNIQYF,TRBV20-1,TRBJ2-4,TRBD1,many
TGCAGTGCTAGAGAACATAGCGGGGAGTATAATACGCAGTATTTT,CSAREHSGEYNTQYF,TRBV20-1,TRBJ2-3,TRBD2,few
TGCAGTGCTAGAGAAGTAGCGGGAGCCGAGCAGTACTTC,CSAREVAGAEQYF,TRBV20-1,TRBJ2-7,TRBD2,few
TGCAGCGTTCTAGAGGGCTCGACTAGCCCATGGCTGAATGAGCAGTTCTTC,CSVLEGSTSPWLNEQFF,TRBV29-1,TRBJ2-1,TRBD2,many